This entry lists 16 T cell receptor beta chains sequenced from one sample in a study of chemoradiotherapy in HPV16-positive cancers. The repertoire was sequenced with immunoSEQ multiplex PCR; TCRdb's copy has only in-frame clones and lacks some. This table holds about 24,000 clones, around 94% found once. This specimen was collected from a patient who underwent chemoradiotherapy. These receptors were collected from a human donor with HPV-associated anogenital cancer.

V gene TRBV5-6 combines with J gene TRBJ2-1, with 10 bases that match TRBD1. V lost 5 bases, J lost 3 bases, and 11 bases stayed unmatched. CDR1 and CDR2 from the germline V gene are SGHDT and YYEEEE. There are 17 residues in the CDR3. Written as DNA, the CDR3 is TGTGCCAGCAGTTCCATATCGGACAGGGGGAACTACAATGAGCAGTTCTTC. This encodes CASSSISDRGNYNEQFF. Drawing the rest from reference TRBV5-6 and TRBJ2-1, the complete variable domain is DAGVTQSPTHLIKTRGQQVTLRCSPKSGHDTVSWYQQALGQGPQFIFQYYEEEERQRGNFPDRFSGHQFPNYSSELNVNALLLGDSALYLCASSSISDRGNYNEQFFGPGTRLTVL.

The chain combines TRBV5-1 with TRBJ2-2; either TRBD1 or TRBD2 may supply D (5 bases each). The V gene's germline CDR1 is SGHRS and CDR2 YFSETQ. Trimming cost V 4 bases and J 0 bases, with 13 bases left between them. The CDR3 extends over 16 amino acids. The CDR3 here is CASSAEPGPNTGELFF. As DNA, the CDR3 is TGCGCCAGCAGCGCAGAACCGGGACCGAACACCGGGGAGCTGTTTTTT.

J is TRBJ1-5 and V is TRBV2, with 8 bases identical to TRBD1. Germline V gene data show CDR1 as SNHLY and CDR2 as FYNNEI. J was trimmed by 0 bases and V by 2 bases; bases with no gene match: 3. The CDR3 loop spans 16 amino acids. In DNA form, the CDR3 reads TGTGCCAGCAGTGAACGACAGGGGAATAGCAATCAGCCCCAGCATTTT. This translates into CASSERQGNSNQPQHF.

Notes on this clone: Within the sample, other DNA sequences also encode this same CDR3. The V and J genes are TRBV27 and TRBJ2-1; TRBD2 matches at 9 bases. This CDR3 contains 14 residues. J lost 4 bases, V lost 4 bases, and 2 bases had no gene match. Germline V gene lookup returns CDR1 MNHEY and CDR2 SMNVEV (reference sequence). The CDR3 here is CASSSSGTYNEQFF. The CDR3 DNA follows: TGTGCCAGCAGTTCTAGCGGGACTTACAATGAGCAGTTCTTC.

This clone was picked up one time. V gene TRBV5-5 combines with J gene TRBJ1-1; a weak D match, TRBD1 (5 bases). The CDR3 covers 13 residues. Germline V gene lookup returns CDR1 SGHKS and CDR2 YYEKEE (reference sequence). Trimming took 3 bases from V and 4 from J, leaving 10 bases between them. The CDR3 here is CASSSAGTTEAFF. In DNA form, the CDR3 reads TGTGCCAGCAGCTCCGCAGGGACCACTGAAGCTTTCTTT.

The CDR3 sequence: CASSLAPGQEAYEQYF. CDR3 nucleotide sequence: TGCGCCAGCAGCTTAGCTCCGGGACAAGAAGCCTACGAGCAGTACTTC. V and J are TRBV5-1 and TRBJ2-7, with a tentative D call TRBD1 (6 bases). Trimming removed 2 bases from V and 2 bases from J, with 17 bases in between. This CDR3 has 16 amino acids. Germline values: CDR1 SGHRS, CDR2 YFSETQ.

The chain recombines TRBV5-8 with TRBJ1-2; 10 bases fit TRBD1. The germline CDR1 and CDR2 sequences are SGHTS and YDEGEE. The CDR3 runs 13 residues. V gave up 3 bases and J gave up 8 bases; unmatched junction bases: 4. The CDR3 DNA sequence: TGTGCCAGCAGCTCGGGACAGGGGTACGGCTACACCTTC. Translated: CASSSGQGYGYTF.

The rearrangement links TRBV27 to TRBJ2-3; 12 nucleotides agree with TRBD2. With 3 bases clipped from V and 5 bases from J, the junction kept 0 bases outside the gene matches. The CDR3 is 14 residues long. Germline loops: CDR1 MNHEY, CDR2 SMNVEV (reference sequence). Written as DNA, the CDR3 is TGTGCCAGCAGTTTGGGACTAGCGGGAGATACGCAGTATTTT. Protein: CASSLGLAGDTQYF.

The chain combines TRBV5-1 with TRBJ1-4, with 7 bases matching TRBD1. Trimming removed 0 bases from V and 7 bases from J; junction bases left unmatched: 12. The CDR3 is 17 amino acids. In germline, CDR1 is SGHRS, CDR2 YFSETQ. The CDR3 spells CASSLEGGRGRGEKLFF. The CDR3 DNA reads as TGCGCCAGCAGCTTGGAAGGGGGAAGGGGGCGCGGTGAAAAACTGTTTTTT.

The count of this clone is one. The V gene is TRBV19, the J gene TRBJ2-2; 11 nucleotides match TRBD2. The length of the CDR3 is 15 residues. Germline CDR1 reads LNHDA; CDR2 reads SQIVND (reference sequence). Trimming cost V 10 bases and J 5 bases; bases outside gene matches: 9. In nucleotides, the CDR3 is TGTGCCACAACGACTAGCGGGATCGTGACCGGGGAGCTGTTTTTT. It encodes CATTTSGIVTGELFF. Based on the CDR3 plus reference TRBV19 and TRBJ2-2, the full variable domain is DGGITQSPKYLFRKEGQNVTLSCEQNLNHDAMYWYRQDPGQGLRLIYYSQIVNDFQKGDIAEGYSVSREKKESFPLTVTSAQKNPTAFYLCATTTSGIVTGELFFGEGSRLTVL.

The table lists this clone with a few counts. The rearrangement links TRBV28 to TRBJ2-3; 11 bases align to TRBD2. V was pared by 5 bases and J by 5 bases, with 12 bases of the junction left unmatched. Germline loops: CDR1 MDHEN, CDR2 SYDVKM. This CDR3 contains 17 residues. The CDR3 DNA reads TGTGCCAGCAGTCCCCCTAGCGGGAGGCCGGGGGTAGATACGCAGTATTTT. Amino acid sequence: CASSPPSGRPGVDTQYF.

This chain connects TRBV15 to TRBJ1-5; no reliable D call. This CDR3 has 12 residues. The V end lost 0 bases, the J end lost 4 bases, and 1 base lay between the germline ends. Germline CDR1 and CDR2: LNHNV and YYDKDF (reference sequence). The CDR3: CATSRDNQPQHF. DNA for the CDR3: TGTGCCACCAGCAGAGATAATCAGCCCCAGCATTTT.

V usage is TRBV5-1 and J usage is TRBJ2-1, with TRBD1 matching over 8 bases. With V trimmed by 0 bases and J by 7 bases, 12 bases remained unmatched. The CDR3 contains 17 residues. CDR1 is SGHRS, CDR2 YFSETQ, per germline. DNA for the CDR3: TGCGCCAGCAGCTTGGGGACAGGGCCCAAAACGGGGAATGAGCAGTTCTTC. It translates to CASSLGTGPKTGNEQFF. Supplemented by reference TRBV5-1 and TRBJ2-1, the full variable domain reads KAGVTQTPRYLIKTRGQQVTLSCSPISGHRSVSWYQQTPGQGLQFLFEYFSETQRNKGNFPGRFSGRQFSNSRSEMNVSTLELGDSALYLCASSLGTGPKTGNEQFFGPGTRLTVL.

This sequence joins TRBV12-5 and TRBJ2-7, with D possibly being TRBD1 (6 bases). Germline V CDR1 and CDR2: LGHNT, FRNRAP. CDR3 size: 14 residues. V was shortened by 1 base and J by 0 bases, with 7 bases between the two germline ends. CDR3 bases: TGTGCTAGTGGTTTGGGAGGGGGCTCCTACGAGCAGTACTTC. Its protein product is CASGLGGGSYEQYF.

This sequence joins TRBV6-5 and TRBJ2-3; no firm D call. Trimming removed 2 bases from V and 6 bases from J, with 6 bases in between. Germline V gives CDR1 MNHEY, CDR2 SVGAGI. There are 12 residues in the CDR3. In DNA, the CDR3 is TGTGCCAGCAGTTACACGGGCGATACGCAGTATTTT. Its protein product is CASSYTGDTQYF.

The chain employs TRBV5-1 and TRBJ1-1; D unresolved. The CDR3 extends over 14 amino acids. Trimming removed 5 bases from V and 1 base from J, with 12 bases in between. Germline-derived CDR1 and CDR2 are SGHRS and YFSETQ. The CDR3 here is CASSIGPTNTEAFF. In nucleotides, the CDR3 is TGCGCCAGCAGTATTGGACCCACGAACACTGAAGCTTTCTTT.